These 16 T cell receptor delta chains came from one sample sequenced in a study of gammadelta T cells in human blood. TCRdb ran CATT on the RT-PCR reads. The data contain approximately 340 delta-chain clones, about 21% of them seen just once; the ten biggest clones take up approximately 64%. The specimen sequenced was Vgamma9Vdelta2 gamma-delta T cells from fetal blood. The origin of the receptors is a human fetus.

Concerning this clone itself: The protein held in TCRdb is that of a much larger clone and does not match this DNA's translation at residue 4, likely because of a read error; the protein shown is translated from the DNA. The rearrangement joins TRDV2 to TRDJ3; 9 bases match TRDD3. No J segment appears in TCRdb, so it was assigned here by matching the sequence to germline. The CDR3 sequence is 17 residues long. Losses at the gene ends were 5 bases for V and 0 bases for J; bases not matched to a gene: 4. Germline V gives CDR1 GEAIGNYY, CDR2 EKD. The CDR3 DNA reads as TGTGCCTGTGCCTACTGGGGGAGCTCCTGGGACACCCGACAGATGTTTTTC. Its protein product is CACAYWGSSWDTRQMFF.

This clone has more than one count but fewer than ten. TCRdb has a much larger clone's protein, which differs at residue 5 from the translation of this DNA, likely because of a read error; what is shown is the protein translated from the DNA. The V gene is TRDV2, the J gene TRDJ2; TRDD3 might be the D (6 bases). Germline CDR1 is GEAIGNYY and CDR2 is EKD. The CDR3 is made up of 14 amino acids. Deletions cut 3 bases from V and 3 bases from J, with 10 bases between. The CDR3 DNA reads TGTGCCTGTGACCCCGTGGGGGTGACAGCACAACTCTTCTTT. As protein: CACDPVGVTAQLFF.

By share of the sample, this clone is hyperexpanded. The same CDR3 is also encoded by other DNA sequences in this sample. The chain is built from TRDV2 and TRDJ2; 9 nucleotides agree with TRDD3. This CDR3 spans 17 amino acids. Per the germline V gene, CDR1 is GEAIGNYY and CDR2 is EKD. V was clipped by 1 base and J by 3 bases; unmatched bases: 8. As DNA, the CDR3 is TGTGCCTGTGACACGAGAACTGGGGGAGGTATGACAGCACAACTCTTCTTT. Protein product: CACDTRTGGGMTAQLFF.

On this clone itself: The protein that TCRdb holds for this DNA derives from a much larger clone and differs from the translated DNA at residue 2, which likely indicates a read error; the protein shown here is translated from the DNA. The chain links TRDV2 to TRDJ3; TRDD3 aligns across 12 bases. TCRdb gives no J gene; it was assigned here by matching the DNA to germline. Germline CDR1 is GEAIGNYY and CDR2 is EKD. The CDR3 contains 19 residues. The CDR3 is CSCDTGGYRSSWDTRQMFF. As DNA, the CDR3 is TGTTCCTGTGACACTGGGGGATACCGGAGCTCCTGGGACACCCGACAGATGTTTTTC.

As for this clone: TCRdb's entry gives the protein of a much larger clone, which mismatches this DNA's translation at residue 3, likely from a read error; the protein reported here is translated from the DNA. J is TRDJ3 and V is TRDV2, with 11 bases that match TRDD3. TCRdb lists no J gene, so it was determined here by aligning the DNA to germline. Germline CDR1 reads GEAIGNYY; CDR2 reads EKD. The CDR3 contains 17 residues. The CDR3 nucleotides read TGTGCCCGTGACATACTGGGGGATACCTGGGACACCCGACAGATGTTTTTC. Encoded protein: CARDILGDTWDTRQMFF.

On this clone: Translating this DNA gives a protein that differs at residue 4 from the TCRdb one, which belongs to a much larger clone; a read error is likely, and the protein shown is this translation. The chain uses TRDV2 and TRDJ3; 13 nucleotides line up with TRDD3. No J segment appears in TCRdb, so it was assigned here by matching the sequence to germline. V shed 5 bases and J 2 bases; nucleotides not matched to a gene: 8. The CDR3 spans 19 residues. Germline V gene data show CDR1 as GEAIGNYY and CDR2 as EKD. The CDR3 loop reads CACAPVLGDTTWDTRQMFF. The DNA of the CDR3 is TGTGCCTGTGCCCCCGTACTGGGGGATACGACCTGGGACACCCGACAGATGTTTTTC.

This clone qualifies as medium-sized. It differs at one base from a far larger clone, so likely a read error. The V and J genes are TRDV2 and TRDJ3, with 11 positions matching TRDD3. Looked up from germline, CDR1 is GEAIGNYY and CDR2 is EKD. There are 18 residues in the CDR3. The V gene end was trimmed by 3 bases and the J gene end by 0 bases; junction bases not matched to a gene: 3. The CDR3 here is CACDYWGICSWDTRQMFF. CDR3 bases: TGTGCCTGTGACTACTGGGGGATATGCTCCTGGGACACCCGACAGATGTTTTTC.

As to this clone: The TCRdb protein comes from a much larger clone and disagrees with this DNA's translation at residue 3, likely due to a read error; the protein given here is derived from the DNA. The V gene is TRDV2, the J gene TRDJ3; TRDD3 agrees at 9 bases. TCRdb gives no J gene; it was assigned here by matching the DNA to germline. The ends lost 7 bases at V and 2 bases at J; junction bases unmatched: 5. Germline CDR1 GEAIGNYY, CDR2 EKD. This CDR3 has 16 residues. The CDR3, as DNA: TGTGCCTGGGACTACTGGGGGACCTGGGACACCCGACAGATGTTTTTC. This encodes CAWDYWGTWDTRQMFF.

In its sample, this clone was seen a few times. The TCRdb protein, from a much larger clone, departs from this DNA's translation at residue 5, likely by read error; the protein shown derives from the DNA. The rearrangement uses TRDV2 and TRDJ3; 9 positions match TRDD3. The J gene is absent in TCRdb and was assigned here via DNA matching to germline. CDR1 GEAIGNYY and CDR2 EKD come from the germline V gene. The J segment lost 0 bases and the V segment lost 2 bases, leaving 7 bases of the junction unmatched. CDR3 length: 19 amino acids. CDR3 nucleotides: TGTGCCTGTGACATCGTACTGGGGGACCGCTCCTGGGACACCCGACAGATGTTTTTC. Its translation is CACDIVLGDRSWDTRQMFF.

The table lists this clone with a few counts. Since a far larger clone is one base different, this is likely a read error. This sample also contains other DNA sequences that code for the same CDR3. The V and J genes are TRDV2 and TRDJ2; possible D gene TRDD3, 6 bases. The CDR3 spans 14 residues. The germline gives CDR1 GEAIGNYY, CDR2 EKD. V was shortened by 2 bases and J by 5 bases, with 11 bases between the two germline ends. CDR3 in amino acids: CACDILGDTAQLFF. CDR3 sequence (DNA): TGTGCCTGTGACATACTTGGGGATACAGCACAACTCTTCTTT.

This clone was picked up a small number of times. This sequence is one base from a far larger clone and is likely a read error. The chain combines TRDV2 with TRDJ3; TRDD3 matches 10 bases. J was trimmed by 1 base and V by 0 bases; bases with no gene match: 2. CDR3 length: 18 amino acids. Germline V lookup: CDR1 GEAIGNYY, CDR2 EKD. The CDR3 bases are TGTGCCTGTGACACCGGGGGATACGTGTCCTGGGACACCCGACAGATGTTTTTC. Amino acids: CACDTGGYVSWDTRQMFF.

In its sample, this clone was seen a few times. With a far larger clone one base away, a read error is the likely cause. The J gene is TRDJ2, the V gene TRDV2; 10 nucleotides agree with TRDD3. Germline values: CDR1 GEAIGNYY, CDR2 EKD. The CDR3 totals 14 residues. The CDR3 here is CASDVLGDTAQLFF. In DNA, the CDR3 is TGTGCCAGTGACGTACTGGGGGATACAGCACAACTCTTCTTT.

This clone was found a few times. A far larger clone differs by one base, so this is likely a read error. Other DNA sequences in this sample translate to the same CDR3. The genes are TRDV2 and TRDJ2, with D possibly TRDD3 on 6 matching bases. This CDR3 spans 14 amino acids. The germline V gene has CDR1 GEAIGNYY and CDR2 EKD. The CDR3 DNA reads TGTGCATGTGACACCGTGGGGGTGACAGCACAACTCTTCTTT. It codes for CACDTVGVTAQLFF.

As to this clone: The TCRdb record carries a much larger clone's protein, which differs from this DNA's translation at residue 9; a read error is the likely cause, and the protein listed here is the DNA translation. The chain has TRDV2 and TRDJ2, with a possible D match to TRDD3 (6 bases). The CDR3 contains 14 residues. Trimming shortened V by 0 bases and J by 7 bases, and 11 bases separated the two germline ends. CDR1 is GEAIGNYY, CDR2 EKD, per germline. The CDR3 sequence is CACDTVGVKAQLFF. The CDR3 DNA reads TGTGCCTGTGACACCGTGGGGGTGAAAGCACAACTCTTCTTT.

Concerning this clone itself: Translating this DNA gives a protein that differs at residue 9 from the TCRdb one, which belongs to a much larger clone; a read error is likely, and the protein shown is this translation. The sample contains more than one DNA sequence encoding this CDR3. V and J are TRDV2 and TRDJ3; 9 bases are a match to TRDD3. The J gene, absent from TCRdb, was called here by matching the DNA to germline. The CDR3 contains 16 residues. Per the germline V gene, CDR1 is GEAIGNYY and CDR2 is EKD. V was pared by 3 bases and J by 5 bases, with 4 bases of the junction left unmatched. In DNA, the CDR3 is TGTGCCTGTGACTACTGGGGGACCAGGGACACCCGACAGATGTTTTTC. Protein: CACDYWGTRDTRQMFF.

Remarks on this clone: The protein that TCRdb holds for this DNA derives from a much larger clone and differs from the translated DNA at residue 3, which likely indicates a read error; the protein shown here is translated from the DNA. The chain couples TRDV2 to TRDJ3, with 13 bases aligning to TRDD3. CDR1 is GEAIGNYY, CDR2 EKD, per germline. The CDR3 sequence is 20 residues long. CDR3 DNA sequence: TGTGCCGGTGACAGACTGGGGGATACGCGAAGCTCCTGGGACACCCGACAGATGTTTTTC. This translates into CAGDRLGDTRSSWDTRQMFF.